This T cell receptor (beta chain) was observed in a study of blood T cell repertoires in COVID-19 (dated by TCRdb to the early 2020s). Some background on the complete study: Collaborator samples came from the United States, Italy and Spain and covered acute and convalescent phases of COVID-19. Nearly every sample came with metadata listing a de-identified subject ID, COVID-19 status, age in years and sex. The prospective study material was composed of cDNA or gDNA derived from T cells, B-cell-depleted T cells, or PBMCs. The samples were drawn from two sources: the first 160 participants of the ongoing ImmuneRACE study, and 950 to 1,500 subjects contributed by 6 global collaborators. Deeply sampled blood TCRbeta repertoires from subjects exposed to, actively infected with, or recovered from COVID-19 were included in the dataset. Where available, HLA class I and class II types were obtained from metadata supplied by the sample provider rather than from assay-based typing. The repertoires were released in a freely available public database intended as a resource for research on the immune response to SARS-CoV-2. The investigation overall reported the following: Clinical and demographic metadata were provided uncurated, with the amount varying by source and participant.

The CDR3 covers 14 residues, taking in both the cysteine and the phenylalanine. The DNA shown is the 42-base CDR3, in frame from base 1. The germline V gene gives CDR1 as SGHRS and CDR2 as YFSETQ. Here V drops 2 bases and J drops 6 bases, and the junction holds 5 bases not matched to any gene. In regard to this clone: Its antigen has not been determined. Base qualities are missing; no much larger clone stands one base away.

The collaborating institutions used their own protocols to collect whole blood in K2EDTA tubes. For TCRbeta analysis, collaborators shipped samples in one of three forms: frozen whole blood, isolated PBMCs, or DNA extracted from either of those sample types. TCRbeta CDR3 regions were amplified from genomic DNA using the immunoSEQ Assay, a bias-controlled multiplex PCR. In the source study's methods: Within the assay, amplification of reference gene primers was used to estimate how many nucleated cells each sample contained. To quantify the absolute abundance of each unique TCRbeta CDR3 rearrangement, sequence reads were collapsed and filtered. For each sample, productive Simpson clonality was calculated as the square root of Simpson's diversity index across productive rearrangements. Entries here come from immuneACCESS through TCRdb and include only in-frame sequences with V and J called. Some clones fail to appear in such tables; in the studies checked, an unresolved V gene covers under half of the shortfall, and the cause of the remainder is unknown. V and J calls and clone size are given by that table; D and trimming were obtained from the DNA. In all, the sample holds 130,000 or so clones, and 88% of those were seen once. In total, the top ten clones hold more than 2% of the sample.

The clonotype comes from a man in his 70s with active COVID-19. This chain is built from TRBV5-1 and TRBJ2-7, with 10 central nucleotides matching TRBD1. The sequenced sample was peripheral blood. CDR3 reads: CASSLGTGAGEQYF. The DNA sequence is given as TGCGCCAGCAGCTTAGGGACAGGGGCGGGCGAGCAGTACTTC.